These 22 T cell receptor beta chains came from one sample sequenced in a study of TIL therapy for anti-PD-1-resistant metastatic lung cancer. The libraries were made with immunoSEQ v3. Produced via immunoSEQ multiplex PCR; TCRdb's table is partial and in-frame only. The repertoire holds 40,000 to 55,000 clones, roughly 85% seen once, with 4.8% in the top ten. The time point here: pre-treatment sample, taken before nivolumab and TIL therapy. The source was blood, collected at baseline. The receptors here all came from a woman aged 30 to 85 with non-small cell lung cancer.

This chain connects TRBV7-2 to TRBJ2-1; 7 nucleotides align to TRBD2. Germline V gene lookup returns CDR1 SGHTA and CDR2 FQGNSA. Germline trimming cut 3 bases from V and 7 bases from J; bases unmatched to any gene: 6. This CDR3 spans 14 amino acids. The CDR3 loop reads CASSLPGRWNEQFF. The CDR3 coding sequence is TGTGCCAGCAGCTTGCCCGGGAGGTGGAATGAGCAGTTCTTC. Full variable domain (rest looked up from reference TRBV7-2 and TRBJ2-1): GAGVSQSPSNKVTEKGKDVELRCDPISGHTALYWYRQSLGQGLEFLIYFQGNSAPDKSGLPSDRFSAERTGGSVSTLTIQRTQQEDSAVYLCASSLPGRWNEQFFGPGTRLTVL.

V is TRBV12-2 and J is TRBJ1-2; TRBD1, the table's D call, lacks a check against the DNA. TRBV12-2 is given as a pseudogene. The CDR3 spans 17 residues. The CDR3 loop reads CASRFEGIRTGRDGYTF. CDR3 DNA sequence: TGTGCAAGTCGCTTCGAGGGGATACGGACAGGGAGGGATGGCTACACCTTC.

This clone was seen more than once but under ten times. The chain joins TRBV5-1 to TRBJ2-7; the match to TRBD1 covers 8 bases. The junction had 15 bases not matched to a gene; V was cut back by 3 bases and J by 4 bases. Per the germline V gene, CDR1 is SGHRS and CDR2 is YFSETQ. CDR3 length equals 17 residues. The CDR3 reads CASSSRTGKDGDYEQYF. CDR3 sequence (DNA): TGCGCCAGCAGCTCGAGGACAGGGAAGGATGGGGATTACGAGCAGTACTTC.

The V call is TRBV19, the J call TRBJ1-5; 7 bases agree with TRBD1. Germline V gene lookup returns CDR1 LNHDA and CDR2 SQIVND (reference sequence). This CDR3 region has 15 residues. V lost 2 bases, J lost 5 bases, and 6 bases stayed unmatched. In nucleotides, the CDR3 is TGTGCCAGTAGTATAACAGGGGACCCCGATCAGCCCCAGCATTTT. This gives the protein CASSITGDPDQPQHF.

The genes are TRBV7-6 and TRBJ2-7; D call uncertain. In germline, CDR1 is SGHVS, CDR2 FNYEAQ. The ends were cut back, 3 bases at V and 2 bases at J, with 14 bases in the middle. The CDR3 length is 15 residues. CDR3 residues: CASSFFDEGPYEQYF. Written as DNA, the CDR3 is TGTGCCAGCAGCTTTTTCGATGAAGGGCCCTACGAGCAGTACTTC.

This chain connects TRBV28 to TRBJ1-2; TRBD1 aligns across 7 bases. CDR3 length: 14 amino acids. CDR1 and CDR2 (germline): MDHEN, SYDVKM. V trimming: 6 bases; J trimming: 2 bases; junction bases outside the gene matches: 6. The DNA for the CDR3 is TGTGCCAGCAGGACGACAGGGATCAACTATGGCTACACCTTC. The encoded protein is CASRTTGINYGYTF.

The chain carries TRBV28 and TRBJ1-1; D gene ambiguous. V was shortened by 6 bases and J by 0 bases, with 14 bases between the two germline ends. This CDR3 region has 15 residues. CDR1 MDHEN and CDR2 SYDVKM come from the germline V gene. CDR3 coding DNA: TGTGCCAGCAGGCCGCAGAGCTCCATGAACACTGAAGCTTTCTTT. Amino acids: CASRPQSSMNTEAFF.

This rearrangement joins TRBV7-3 to TRBJ2-2, with D perhaps matching TRBD1 or TRBD2 (6 bases each). V shed 5 bases and J shed 6 bases, with 13 bases lying between them. Germline CDR1 SGHTA, CDR2 FQGTGA. The CDR3 has 14 residues. CDR3 DNA: TGTGCCAGCAGCCCCGTGGGGGGCGCCGGGGAGCTGTTTTTT. It is translated as CASSPVGGAGELFF.

In nucleotides, the CDR3 is TGTGCCAGCAGCCTCCCCGGGGGAAACACCGGGGAGCTGTTTTTT. As protein: CASSLPGGNTGELFF. The J gene is TRBJ2-2, the V gene TRBV7-9, with D tentatively TRBD2 (6 bases). Trimming took 5 bases from V and 2 from J, leaving 12 bases between them. This CDR3 spans 15 amino acids. CDR1 and CDR2 (germline): SEHNR, FQNEAQ (reference sequence).

The chain uses TRBV13 and TRBJ1-1; 7 nucleotides align to TRBD1. Trimming at V came to 0 bases and at J to 4 bases, leaving 11 bases not matched to a gene. CDR1 and CDR2 (germline): PRHDT, FYEKMQ (reference sequence). The CDR3 loop spans 17 amino acids. CDR3 in DNA: TGTGCCAGCAGCTTAGGGCCAGGGGGTCACGTAGGCACTGAAGCTTTCTTT. As protein: CASSLGPGGHVGTEAFF.

The chain uses TRBV29-1 and TRBJ1-1, with D possibly being TRBD1 (6 bases). The CDR3 is 14 amino acids. Trimming removed 7 bases at V and 2 bases at J, with 17 bases between. Germline V gives CDR1 SQVTM, CDR2 ANQGSEA. The CDR3 region has the DNA TGCAGCGCCGCCGGGACACCCGACAACACTGAAGCTTTCTTT. Translation: CSAAGTPDNTEAFF.

This sequence joins TRBV7-9 and TRBJ2-7; 8 bases are a match to TRBD1. The V gene's germline CDR1 is SEHNR and CDR2 FQNEAQ (reference sequence). The trim removed 0 bases at V and 3 bases at J, leaving 7 bases unmatched. The CDR3 runs 16 residues. For the CDR3, the DNA is TGTGCCAGCAGCTTAGCGGGACAGGATTATCACTACGAGCAGTACTTC. Translation: CASSLAGQDYHYEQYF.

The chain combines TRBV4-1 with TRBJ2-5; unclear D gene. The V and J ends lost 0 bases and 6 bases respectively, with 8 bases between them. Germline V gives CDR1 MGHRA, CDR2 YSYEKL. This CDR3 comprises 13 residues. CDR3 sequence: CASSQEPGQTQYF. The DNA of the CDR3 is TGCGCCAGCAGCCAAGAACCTGGACAGACCCAGTACTTC.

The V gene is TRBV29-1, the J gene TRBJ1-1; tentative D call: TRBD1 (6 bases). The CDR3 is 13 residues long. CDR1 and CDR2 from the germline V gene are SQVTM and ANQGSEA. The germline V and J ends were trimmed by 2 bases and 4 bases, with 11 bases remaining between them. CDR3 DNA sequence: TGCAGCGTTGAAAACAGGGTGGGCACTGAAGCTTTCTTT. It translates to CSVENRVGTEAFF.

The V gene is TRBV27, the J gene TRBJ2-3; perhaps TRBD2 as D (5 bases). The germline CDR1 and CDR2 sequences are MNHEY and SMNVEV (reference sequence). The CDR3 extends over 15 amino acids. V dropped 2 bases and J dropped 3 bases, with 12 bases sitting between them. The CDR3 DNA reads as TGTGCCAGCAGTTTAGGGAGTTGGAGAACAGATACGCAGTATTTT. The encoded protein is CASSLGSWRTDTQYF.

This chain connects TRBV10-1 to TRBJ2-7; TRBD1 matches at 8 bases. Germline loops: CDR1 WNHNN, CDR2 SYGVQD (reference sequence). Losses at the gene ends were 0 bases for V and 4 bases for J; bases not matched to a gene: 2. CDR3 size: 14 residues. The CDR3 DNA is TGCGCCAGCAGTGAGTCGACAGGGGTGTACGAGCAGTACTTC. Protein sequence: CASSESTGVYEQYF.

DNA for the CDR3: TGTGCCAGCAGTCCTAGGATCCCTTCCAACATTCAGTACTTC. This translates into CASSPRIPSNIQYF. The chain carries TRBV2 and TRBJ2-4; no clear D gene. Germline V gene data show CDR1 as SNHLY and CDR2 as FYNNEI. V was cut by 5 bases and J by 7 bases, with 15 bases left in between. The CDR3 totals 14 residues.

The chain uses TRBV6-1 and TRBJ1-2; perhaps TRBD1 as D (6 bases). This CDR3 comprises 14 residues. The V and J ends lost 6 bases and 4 bases respectively, with 15 bases between them. Per the germline V gene, CDR1 is MNHNS and CDR2 is SASEGT. The CDR3, as DNA: TGTGCCAGCAGCTCCTCCGGGACACTCTATGGCTACACCTTC. It specifies CASSSSGTLYGYTF.

The genes are TRBV5-5 and TRBJ2-7; possibly TRBD1 for D (5 bases). Germline assignment: CDR1 SGHKS and CDR2 YYEKEE (reference sequence). Trimming pared 0 bases from V and 3 bases from J, leaving 7 bases between. This CDR3 has 13 residues. CDR3 nucleotides: TGTGCCAGCAGCTTGGTACAGGTCTACGAGCAGTACTTC. Its protein product is CASSLVQVYEQYF.

This chain connects TRBV18 to TRBJ1-1; tentatively, D is TRBD1 (5 bases). V was pared by 0 bases and J by 4 bases, with 9 bases between. This CDR3 comprises 14 residues. Germline values: CDR1 KGHSH, CDR2 LQKENI. CDR3 in amino acids: CASSPPGGGTEAFF. The CDR3 DNA is TGTGCCAGCTCACCACCCGGCGGGGGCACTGAAGCTTTCTTT. Full variable domain (outside the CDR3, taken from reference TRBV18 and TRBJ1-1): NAGVMQNPRHLVRRRGQEARLRCSPMKGHSHVYWYRQLPEEGLKFMVYLQKENIIDESGMPKERFSAEFPKEGPSILRIQQVVRGDSAAYFCASSPPGGGTEAFFGQGTRLTVV.

The rearrangement uses TRBV29-1 and TRBJ2-1, with D hard to call. Germline CDR1 reads SQVTM; CDR2 reads ANQGSEA. V was shortened by 4 bases and J by 0 bases, with 7 bases between the two germline ends. There are 13 residues in the CDR3. The CDR3 spells CSVGTGSYNEQFF. CDR3 DNA: TGCAGCGTTGGGACGGGCTCCTACAATGAGCAGTTCTTC.

This clone was picked up one time. The chain joins TRBV5-1 to TRBJ1-4, with TRBD1 identical over 9 bases. Germline V gives CDR1 SGHRS, CDR2 YFSETQ. The CDR3 runs to 16 residues. V lost 4 bases, J lost 5 bases, and 9 bases stayed unmatched. In nucleotides, the CDR3 is TGCGCCAGCAGCCCCCTACCGACAGGGGGAAATGAAAAACTGTTTTTT. Translating gives CASSPLPTGGNEKLFF.